This is a list of T cell receptor beta chains from one sample in a study of cytomegalovirus exposure and HLA in healthy donors. Measured with immunoSEQ multiplex PCR; TCRdb has only the in-frame clones, and not every one. The table has about 200,000 clones, 86% seen once. What was sequenced was PBMCs. The receptors come from a woman in her 30s in good health and CMV-seronegative. CDR3s include the opening cysteine and the closing phenylalanine or tryptophan. The order of the fields is D gene, J gene, clone size, V gene, CDR3 DNA, CDR3 protein. The D gene is left open where the match is weak. Rows may omit the clone size; those that give it use once, few, many or a size class.

D: .
J: TRBJ1-1
size: .
V: TRBV10-3
DNA: TGTGCCATCAGTGACAAGGGGGAGACTGAAGCTTTCTTT
CDR3: CAISDKGETEAFF

D: .
J: TRBJ1-1
size: .
V: TRBV28
DNA: TGTGCCAGCAGTCCGGGGGAGGGCGACACTGAAGCTTTCTTT
CDR3: CASSPGEGDTEAFF

D: .
J: TRBJ2-5
size: .
V: TRBV27
DNA: TGTGCCAGCAGTTTCCTCCACTCGAGAGGGTGGGAGACCCAGTACTTC
CDR3: CASSFLHSRGWETQYF

D: .
J: TRBJ2-7
size: once
V: TRBV4-2
DNA: TGTGCCAGCAGCCAAGGGCCGAGGCTGGAGCAGTACTTC
CDR3: CASSQGPRLEQYF

D: .
J: TRBJ2-1
size: once
V: TRBV11-1
DNA: TGTGCCAGCAGTCTCCAGGGGTGGAAAAATGAGCAGTTCTTC
CDR3: CASSLQGWKNEQFF

D: .
J: TRBJ1-1
size: .
V: TRBV5-1
DNA: TGCGCCAGCAGCTTGAACGCCGGGTACACTGAAGCTTTCTTT
CDR3: CASSLNAGYTEAFF

D: TRBD2
J: TRBJ2-2
size: .
V: TRBV6-1
DNA: TGTGCCAGCAGTGTTGGCGGGAGGGCCTCGGACACCGGGGAGCTGTTTTTT
CDR3: CASSVGGRASDTGELFF

D: TRBD2
J: TRBJ2-7
size: few
V: TRBV11-2
DNA: TGTGCCAGCAGCGTATCAAGCGGGAGTCCCTACGAGCAGTACTTC
CDR3: CASSVSSGSPYEQYF

D: TRBD1
J: TRBJ1-2
size: .
V: TRBV28
DNA: TGTGCCAGCAGTTTGACAGGGCCCCTCTATGGCTACACCTTC
CDR3: CASSLTGPLYGYTF

D: TRBD2
J: TRBJ2-1
size: .
V: TRBV7-7
DNA: TGTGCTAGCAGCCCTTGGGGGGGAGAGCAGTTCTTC
CDR3: CASSPWGGEQFF

D: .
J: TRBJ2-1
size: .
V: TRBV2
DNA: TGTGCCAGCCTCTCAGCGGGCCCAAGCTCCTACAATGAGCAGTTCTTC
CDR3: CASLSAGPSSYNEQFF